Below, 9 T cell receptor beta chains from the same sample are listed, as sequenced in a study of brain T cells in children with intractable seizures. Measured with immunoSEQ multiplex PCR; TCRdb has only the in-frame clones, and not every one. Here the sample spans some 64,000 clones, around 95% being singletons. The material sequenced was peripheral blood, taken at surgery. The receptor source for this set is a boy under two years old with focal cortical dysplasia and intractable seizures.

This chain connects TRBV28 to TRBJ1-4, with D possibly matching TRBD1 (5 bases). V dropped 9 bases and J dropped 8 bases, with 13 bases sitting between them. Germline CDR1 reads MDHEN; CDR2 reads SYDVKM. The length of the CDR3 is 12 residues. The CDR3 nucleotides are TGTGCCAGTGAACAGGCCAGGGAAAAACTGTTTTTT. Translated, it gives CASEQAREKLFF.

This chain connects TRBV7-2 to TRBJ2-3, with 12 bases aligning to TRBD2. Germline CDR1 reads SGHTA; CDR2 reads FQGNSA. This CDR3 has 16 residues. V was pared by 3 bases and J by 2 bases, with 3 bases of the junction left unmatched. This CDR3 reads CASSLGLAGYTDTQYF. The CDR3 DNA reads TGTGCCAGCAGCTTGGGACTAGCGGGCTACACAGATACGCAGTATTTT.

About this clone itself: Germline and junction disagree at one end, which may indicate a read error. Other nucleotide sequences from this sample produce the same CDR3. This chain uses TRBV6-5 with TRBJ1-1, with a tentative D call TRBD1 (6 bases). The CDR3 sequence is 14 residues long. The germline V gene encodes CDR1 MNHEY and CDR2 SVGAGI. CDR3 in DNA: TGTGCTAGCAGTTGGGACACCAGGAACACTGAAGCTTTCTTT. Protein product: CASSWDTRNTEAFF.

V usage is TRBV10-3 and J usage is TRBJ2-5; D is unresolved. V lost 2 bases and J 0 bases, leaving 10 bases between the germline ends. Per germline, CDR1 ENHRY and CDR2 SYGVKD. The CDR3 extends over 15 amino acids. CDR3 residues: CAISERSWYQETQYF. The CDR3, as DNA: TGTGCCATCAGTGAGAGGTCTTGGTACCAAGAGACCCAGTACTTC.

The J gene is TRBJ1-6, the V gene TRBV15; 7 nucleotides agree with TRBD1. Germline-derived CDR1 and CDR2 are LNHNV and YYDKDF (reference sequence). J gave up 3 bases and V 0 bases, and 11 bases lay outside the gene matches. This CDR3 spans 19 amino acids. CDR3 sequence (DNA): TGTGCCACCAGCAGAGATTGGGGCAGGGGGAGTCTCTATAATTCACCCCTCCACTTT. It codes for CATSRDWGRGSLYNSPLHF.

This chain connects TRBV9 to TRBJ1-2; TRBD1 matches 7 bases. The length of the CDR3 is 15 residues. Germline loops: CDR1 SGDLS, CDR2 YYNGEE. The V gene end was trimmed by 0 bases and the J gene end by 0 bases; junction bases not matched to a gene: 2. CDR3 amino acids: CASSVAGQANYGYTF. In DNA form, the CDR3 reads TGTGCCAGCAGCGTAGCTGGACAGGCTAACTATGGCTACACCTTC.

This clone has a single count. V usage is TRBV7-7 and J usage is TRBJ1-3; no firm D call. Germline loops: CDR1 SSHAT, CDR2 FNYEAQ (reference sequence). V shed 0 bases and J shed 2 bases, with 5 bases lying between them. The length of the CDR3 is 14 residues. The chain's CDR3 is CASSLAGTGNTIYF. For the CDR3, the DNA is TGTGCCAGCAGCTTAGCAGGGACTGGAAACACCATATATTTT. Based on the CDR3 plus reference TRBV7-7 and TRBJ1-3, the full variable domain is GAGVSQSPRYKVTKRGQDVTLRCDPISSHATLYWYQQALGQGPEFLTYFNYEAQPDKSGLPSDRFSAERPEGSISTLTIQRTEQRDSAMYRCASSLAGTGNTIYFGEGSWLTVV.

The chain carries TRBV6-2 or TRBV6-3 and TRBJ2-7; possible D gene TRBD1, 5 bases. This CDR3 region has 13 residues. The germline V and J ends were trimmed by 6 bases and 1 base, with 10 bases remaining between them. The germline CDR1 and CDR2 sequences are MNHEY and SVGEGT. The CDR3: CASSSTASYEQYF. CDR3 nucleotides: TGTGCCAGCAGCTCGACAGCTTCCTACGAGCAGTACTTC.

The rearrangement links TRBV4-1 to TRBJ1-3; D is unresolved. Germline V lookup: CDR1 MGHRA, CDR2 YSYEKL. Trimming shortened V by 4 bases and J by 4 bases, and 14 bases separated the two germline ends. The CDR3 runs to 15 residues. DNA for the CDR3: TGCGCCAGCAGCCTCCTTATGGGCGTCGGAAACACCATATATTTT. Its protein product is CASSLLMGVGNTIYF.